One and the same sample provided the 24 T cell receptor beta chains below, sequenced in a study of early T cells in non-severe SARS-CoV-2 infection. TCRdb reprocessed the 5' RACE reads with MiXCR, giving one entry per CDR3 protein. Among about 22,000 distinct CDR3 sequences, approximately 5% were seen once, and the ten largest hold 3.5% to 4.5%. Source material: whole blood. The receptors shown here come from an adult who was a healthcare worker with PCR-confirmed SARS-CoV-2 infection or an uninfected control (not recorded which).

This clonotype was seen repeatedly, ten times or more. The V gene is TRBV29-1, the J gene TRBJ2-5, with 11 bases matching TRBD2. Germline V gene sequence: CDR1 SQVTM, CDR2 ANQGSEA. The CDR3 sequence is 15 residues long. The junction had 9 bases not matched to a gene; V was cut back by 7 bases and J by 2 bases. This CDR3 is CSAVTSGGQQETQYF. The CDR3 nucleotides read TGCAGCGCCGTAACTAGCGGGGGCCAACAAGAGACCCAGTACTTC.

This clonotype was picked up many times. V is TRBV4-3 and J is TRBJ2-2; D is unresolved. CDR3 length: 17 amino acids. Trimming left V 0 bases short and J 4 bases short, with 15 bases between. The germline gives CDR1 LGHNA, CDR2 YSLEER. The CDR3 is CASSQEGATLITGELFF. CDR3 DNA sequence: TGCGCCAGCAGCCAAGAAGGCGCGACACTAATCACCGGGGAGCTGTTTTTT.

In this sample, this clonotype turned up many times. J is TRBJ1-1 and V is TRBV6-1; TRBD1 might be the D (5 bases). V shed 5 bases and J shed 5 bases, with 12 bases lying between them. From germline, CDR1 is MNHNS and CDR2 SASEGT. The CDR3 sequence is 13 residues long. The CDR3 region is CASSPGRATEAFF. CDR3 coding DNA: TGTGCCAGCAGTCCAGGGAGAGCTACTGAAGCTTTCTTT.

Many counts were recorded for this clonotype. V is TRBV5-1 and J is TRBJ1-1; possible D gene TRBD1, 5 bases. CDR1 is SGHRS and CDR2 is YFSETQ in the germline V gene. This CDR3 is built from 14 residues. The V and J ends lost 2 bases and 3 bases respectively, with 11 bases between them. CDR3 region: CASSFEGLDTEAFF. The CDR3 nucleotides read TGCGCCAGCAGCTTTGAGGGGTTGGACACTGAAGCTTTCTTT.

The table lists this clonotype with many counts. This chain's CDR3 is CASNPGQIRDTQYF. CDR3 nucleotides: TGTGCCAGTAACCCGGGACAGATCCGGGATACGCAGTATTTT. The rearrangement joins TRBV19 to TRBJ2-3, with 7 bases aligning to TRBD1. Trimming removed 7 bases from V and 6 bases from J; junction bases left unmatched: 10. The CDR3 covers 14 residues. Germline CDR1 LNHDA, CDR2 SQIVND (reference sequence).

This clonotype was observed many times. This sequence joins TRBV15 and TRBJ1-1; 10 bases line up with TRBD1. The V gene's germline CDR1 is LNHNV and CDR2 YYDKDF (reference sequence). The CDR3 extends over 14 amino acids. J lost 4 bases, V lost 7 bases, and 6 bases had no gene match. CDR3 sequence: CATKLDRGATEAFF. The CDR3 DNA follows: TGTGCCACCAAACTGGACAGGGGGGCCACTGAAGCTTTCTTT.

There are a few counts of this clonotype. The chain recombines TRBV4-1 with TRBJ2-2; no definite D call. The germline V gene encodes CDR1 MGHRA and CDR2 YSYEKL. This CDR3 has 15 residues. The V end lost 0 bases, the J end lost 5 bases, and 10 bases lay between the germline ends. The DNA for the CDR3 is TGCGCCAGCAGCCAAGATCAGCCGCGGACCGGGGAGCTGTTTTTT. Amino acids: CASSQDQPRTGELFF.

The rearrangement links TRBV7-2 to TRBJ2-5; 7 bases line up with TRBD2. The CDR3 length is 15 residues. V dropped 1 base and J dropped 4; count of bases not matched to a gene: 6. Germline CDR1 and CDR2: SGHTA and FQGNSA. CDR3 nucleotide sequence: TGTGCCAGCAGCTTAGAGGACGGGAGGCGAGAGACCCAGTACTTC. This sequence encodes CASSLEDGRRETQYF.

This clonotype has at least ten counts. The rearrangement uses TRBV10-3 and TRBJ1-2; D is ambiguous. The CDR3 has 14 amino acids. In germline, CDR1 is ENHRY, CDR2 SYGVKD. Trimming pared 5 bases from V and 5 bases from J, leaving 15 bases between. CDR3 DNA sequence: TGTGCCATCAGTCCCCGGAAGGATGGATATGGCTACACCTTC. Translating it yields CAISPRKDGYGYTF.

The table lists this clonotype with many counts. The chain recombines TRBV30 with TRBJ2-7; the match to TRBD1 covers 8 bases. Germline V gives CDR1 GTSNPN, CDR2 SVGIG (reference sequence). The CDR3 extends over 11 amino acids. J was trimmed by 5 bases and V by 5 bases; bases with no gene match: 2. Here the CDR3 reads CAWATGDEQYF. CDR3 nucleotides: TGTGCCTGGGCGACAGGGGACGAGCAGTACTTC.

V usage is TRBV11-1 and J usage is TRBJ2-6; 7 nucleotides agree with TRBD1. This CDR3 is 18 amino acids long. J was trimmed by 0 bases and V by 4 bases; bases with no gene match: 9. Germline loops: CDR1 SGHAT, CDR2 FQDESV (reference sequence). Here the CDR3 reads CASSSGQVPHSGANVLTF. The CDR3 region has the DNA TGTGCCAGCAGCTCCGGACAGGTCCCCCACTCTGGGGCCAACGTCCTGACTTTC.

This clonotype has ten or more counts. The rearrangement uses TRBV7-3 and TRBJ1-1; D not resolved. From germline, CDR1 is SGHTA and CDR2 FQGTGA. Trimming stripped 5 bases from V and 2 bases from J, with 15 bases between. CDR3 length: 15 residues. The CDR3 nucleotides read TGTGCCAGCAGCCGATGGGCGGGATCCAACACTGAAGCTTTCTTT. Its protein is CASSRWAGSNTEAFF.

This clonotype was seen more than once but under ten times. This rearrangement joins TRBV12-5 to TRBJ2-2; D call uncertain. The V end was cut by 1 base, the J end by 5 bases, with 8 bases between. Germline V gene sequence: CDR1 LGHNT, CDR2 FRNRAP. The CDR3 spans 14 residues. CDR3 region: CASGLAGGTGELFF. The CDR3 nucleotides read TGTGCTAGTGGTTTGGCAGGTGGAACCGGGGAGCTGTTTTTT.

This clonotype came up a few times. This chain uses TRBV18 with TRBJ2-7; D is unclear. This CDR3 is 14 amino acids long. Germline V gene data show CDR1 as KGHSH and CDR2 as LQKENI. The ends were cut back, 1 base at V and 9 bases at J, with 16 bases in the middle. The CDR3 loop reads CASSPRRQTDVQYF. The CDR3 DNA is TGTGCCAGCTCACCACGCCGCCAAACGGACGTGCAGTACTTC.

This clonotype was recorded a few times. V gene TRBV10-3 combines with J gene TRBJ2-4, with D uncertain. Germline lookup yields CDR1 ENHRY and CDR2 SYGVKD. Trimming shortened V by 1 base and J by 0 bases, and 10 bases separated the two germline ends. The length of the CDR3 is 16 residues. The CDR3 bases are TGTGCCATCAGTGAGTTTAGCACCGTAGCCAAAAACATTCAGTACTTC. Its protein is CAISEFSTVAKNIQYF.

This clonotype is labeled medium-sized. This chain links TRBV12-3 or TRBV12-4 with TRBJ1-6, with 8 bases aligning to TRBD1. The CDR3 is made up of 16 amino acids. The J segment lost 6 bases and the V segment lost 5 bases, leaving 9 bases of the junction unmatched. This CDR3 reads CASSRRPGQVNSPLHF. DNA of the CDR3: TGTGCCAGCAGTCGAAGGCCGGGACAGGTTAATTCACCCCTCCACTTT.

By share, this clonotype ranks as medium-sized. The V gene is TRBV10-1, the J gene TRBJ1-1; D perhaps matches TRBD1 (5 bases). V dropped 4 bases and J dropped 5 bases, with 11 bases sitting between them. Germline CDR1 WNHNN, CDR2 SYGVQD (reference sequence). CDR3 length: 13 amino acids. CDR3 nucleotides: TGCGCCAGCAGTGCGACAGCAGGAACTGAAGCTTTCTTT. Translating gives CASSATAGTEAFF.

This clonotype was picked up many times. The junction departs from the called germline gene at one end, perhaps through a read error. The chain employs TRBV7-9 and TRBJ1-2; D gene ambiguous. CDR3 length: 13 residues. CDR1 SEHNR and CDR2 FQNEAQ come from the germline V gene (reference sequence). Here the CDR3 DNA reads TGTGCCAGCGGCTTAGTCTCGAAGGGTGGCTACACCTTC. The encoded protein is CASGLVSKGGYTF.

The chain joins TRBV5-6 to TRBJ2-7; D remains ambiguous. The CDR3 totals 15 residues. Germline V gene sequence: CDR1 SGHDT, CDR2 YYEEEE. V lost 2 bases and J 4 bases, leaving 16 bases between the germline ends. In DNA form, the CDR3 reads TGTGCCAGCAGCTTTGAGTTCACAGATCGGTACGAGCAGTACTTC. Protein sequence: CASSFEFTDRYEQYF.

This clonotype was seen at least ten times. This rearrangement joins TRBV12-3 or TRBV12-4 to TRBJ1-6, with 7 bases that match TRBD1. The length of the CDR3 is 13 residues. J was trimmed by 7 bases and V by 9 bases; bases with no gene match: 6. CDR3 sequence: CASFRDSNSPLHF. The CDR3 region has the DNA TGTGCCAGTTTTCGGGACAGCAATTCACCCCTCCACTTT.

Many counts were recorded for this clonotype. The CDR3: CASSSPPGGQYF. The CDR3 bases are TGTGCCAGCAGCTCCCCCCCCGGGGGACAGTACTTC. The chain recombines TRBV28 with TRBJ2-7, with TRBD2 as a possible D gene (6 bases). Germline CDR1 and CDR2: MDHEN and SYDVKM. The CDR3 runs to 12 residues. V shed 6 bases and J shed 10 bases, with 16 bases lying between them.

This clonotype has ten or more counts. The rearrangement uses TRBV11-3 and TRBJ2-1, with a tentative D call TRBD2 (6 bases). The CDR3 has 13 amino acids. Between the trimmed V and J ends, which lost 1 base and 5 bases, there was a span of 6 bases. CDR1 and CDR2 from the germline V gene are SGHNT and YENEEA. CDR3 bases: TGTGCCAGCAGCTTAGGCGGGGACAATGAGCAGTTCTTC. This sequence encodes CASSLGGDNEQFF.

The rearrangement uses TRBV19 and TRBJ1-1; 7 bases are a match to TRBD1. The V segment lost 5 bases and the J segment 2 bases; nucleotides outside the gene matches: 17. There are 18 residues in the CDR3. CDR1 and CDR2 from the germline V gene are LNHDA and SQIVND (reference sequence). The DNA of the CDR3 is TGTGCCAGTAGTGCCTACAGGGGAGGGGCGCGCTATAACACTGAAGCTTTCTTT. It specifies CASSAYRGGARYNTEAFF.

The sample holds a few counts of this clonotype. The chain carries TRBV7-8 and TRBJ2-1, with 9 positions matching TRBD2. The germline V gene has CDR1 SGHVS and CDR2 FQNEAQ. After removal of 6 bases from V and 6 bases from J, the junction contained 9 bases not matched to a gene. The CDR3 totals 15 residues. In DNA form, the CDR3 reads TGTGCCAGCAGTTGGCCCGGACTAGCGCGCAATGAGCAGTTCTTC. This codes for CASSWPGLARNEQFF. The variable domain in full, completed from reference TRBV7-8 and TRBJ2-1, reads GAGVSQSPRYKVAKRGQDVALRCDPISGHVSLFWYQQALGQGPEFLTYFQNEAQLDKSGLPSDRFFAERPEGSVSTLKIQRTQQEDSAVYLCASSWPGLARNEQFFGPGTRLTVL.